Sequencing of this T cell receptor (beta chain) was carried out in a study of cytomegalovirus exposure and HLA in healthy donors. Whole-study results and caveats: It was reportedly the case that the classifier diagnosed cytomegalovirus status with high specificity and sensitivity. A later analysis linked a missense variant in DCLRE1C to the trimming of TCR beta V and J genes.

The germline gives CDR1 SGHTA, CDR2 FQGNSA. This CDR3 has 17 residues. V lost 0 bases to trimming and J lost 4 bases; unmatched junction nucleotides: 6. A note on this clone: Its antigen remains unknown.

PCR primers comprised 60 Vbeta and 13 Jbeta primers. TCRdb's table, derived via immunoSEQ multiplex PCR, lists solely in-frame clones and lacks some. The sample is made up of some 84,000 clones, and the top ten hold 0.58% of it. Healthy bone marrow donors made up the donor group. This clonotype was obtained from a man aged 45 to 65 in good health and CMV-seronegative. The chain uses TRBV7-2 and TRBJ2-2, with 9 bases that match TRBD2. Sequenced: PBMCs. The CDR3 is CASSLAPGTSFTGELFF. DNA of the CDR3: TGTGCCAGCAGCTTAGCCCCTGGGACTAGCTTCACCGGGGAGCTGTTTTTT.